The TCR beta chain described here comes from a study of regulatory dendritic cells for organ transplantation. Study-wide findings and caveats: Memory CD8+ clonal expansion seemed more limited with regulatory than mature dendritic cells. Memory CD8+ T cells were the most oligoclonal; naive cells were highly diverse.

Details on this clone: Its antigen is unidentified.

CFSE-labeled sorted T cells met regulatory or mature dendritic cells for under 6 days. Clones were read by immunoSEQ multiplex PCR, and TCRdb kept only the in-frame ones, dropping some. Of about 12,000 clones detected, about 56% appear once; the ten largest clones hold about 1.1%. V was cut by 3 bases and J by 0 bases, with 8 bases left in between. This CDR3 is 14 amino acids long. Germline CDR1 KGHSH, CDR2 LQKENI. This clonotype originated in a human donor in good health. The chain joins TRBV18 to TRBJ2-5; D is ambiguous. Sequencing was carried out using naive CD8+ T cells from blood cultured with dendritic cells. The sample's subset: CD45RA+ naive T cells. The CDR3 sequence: CASSPRLYQETQYF. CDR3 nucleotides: TGTGCCAGCTCACCGAGACTGTACCAAGAGACCCAGTACTTC.